Below, one T cell receptor (beta chain) is given with its context. Antigen unknown. The CDR3 consists of 17 residues. The germline V and J ends were trimmed by 6 bases and 0 bases, with 19 bases remaining between them. Germline CDR1 is KGHSH and CDR2 is LQKENI. Here immunoSEQ multiplex PCR was the method, and the copy in TCRdb shows in-frame clones only, minus some. Here the sample spans 68,000 or so clones, just over 90% being singletons. The data derive from a study of CD4 T cells in relation to SARS-CoV-2 and coronaviruses. Study at large: Shared crossreactive spike epitopes were mapped to their HLA restriction. Findings and caveats of the study: Crossreactivity was assessed only for spike protein, not other viral proteins. Compared with monoreactive clones, crossreactive clones showed significantly weaker SARS-CoV-2 expansion. Each donor contributed either pre-pandemic or post-infection samples, not both.

CD4+ T cells from unexposed donors were obtained before the COVID-19 pandemic (2011-2018). Source material: naive CD4+ T cells from PBMCs. As to subset: naive CD4+ T cells isolated by negative enrichment. This chain uses TRBV18 with TRBJ2-3, with D maybe TRBD2 (5 bases). The sequence was obtained from a human donor in good health. CDR3 region: CASSIPGYPSSTDTQYF. CDR3 coding DNA: TGTGCCAGCTCTATTCCGGGGTATCCTTCTAGCACAGATACGCAGTATTTT.